Below are 13 T cell receptor beta chains sequenced from a single sample in a study of blood T cell repertoires in COVID-19. Assay used: immunoSEQ multiplex PCR; TCRdb lists only in-frame clones, some missing. The table shows under 200,000 clones, with more than 85% occurring only once. The sequencing sample was made of peripheral blood. These receptors were obtained from an elderly woman in a cohort sampled during active or convalescent COVID-19.

The chain has TRBV12-5 and TRBJ2-3; D is possibly TRBD1 (6 bases). CDR1 and CDR2 from the germline V gene are LGHNT and FRNRAP. Trimming took off 7 bases at V and 6 bases at J, with 23 bases between the two ends. This CDR3 contains 16 residues. CDR3 sequence: CASAPSGQFPGDTQYF. DNA of the CDR3: TGTGCTAGTGCCCCCTCCGGACAGTTCCCCGGCGATACGCAGTATTTT.

V is TRBV11-3 and J is TRBJ1-3; TRBD1 agrees at 7 bases. CDR1 is SGHNT and CDR2 is YENEEA in the germline V gene. The V gene end was trimmed by 4 bases and the J gene end by 4 bases; junction bases not matched to a gene: 4. The CDR3 totals 14 residues. The chain's CDR3 is CASSSTGEGNTIYF. CDR3 DNA: TGTGCCAGCAGCTCCACAGGGGAGGGAAACACCATATATTTT.

The gene calls are TRBV5-1 and TRBJ1-6; perhaps TRBD1 as D (6 bases). Between the trimmed V and J ends, which lost 0 bases and 10 bases, there was a span of 20 bases. This CDR3 region has 17 residues. Germline CDR1 is SGHRS and CDR2 is YFSETQ. The CDR3 region is CASSLGAQGRGNSPLHF. The CDR3 region has the DNA TGCGCCAGCAGCTTGGGGGCCCAAGGGAGGGGGAACTCACCCCTCCACTTT.

Note on this clone: The same CDR3 can be traced to other DNA sequences in this sample. This chain joins TRBV5-1 and TRBJ1-3, with D possibly TRBD1 on 5 matching bases. The CDR3 spans 14 residues. CDR1 is SGHRS and CDR2 is YFSETQ in the germline V gene. V was shortened by 0 bases and J by 3 bases, with 7 bases between the two germline ends. The CDR3, as DNA: TGCGCCAGCAGCTTGGCAGGGTATGGAAACACCATATATTTT. Protein product: CASSLAGYGNTIYF.

The chain combines TRBV5-6 with TRBJ2-5, with 7 bases aligning to TRBD1. Germline trimming cut 3 bases from V and 9 bases from J; bases unmatched to any gene: 14. This CDR3 spans 15 amino acids. Germline lookup yields CDR1 SGHDT and CDR2 YYEEEE. In DNA, the CDR3 is TGTGCCAGCAGCTCACCACCGGGACAGAATATGGCCCAGTACTTC. This gives the protein CASSSPPGQNMAQYF.

The rearrangement joins TRBV7-2 to TRBJ2-5; D is ambiguous. Trimming pared 2 bases from V and 4 bases from J, leaving 11 bases between. The germline V gene encodes CDR1 SGHTA and CDR2 FQGNSA. This CDR3 has 14 residues. CDR3 in DNA: TGTGCCAGCAGCTTACGGTTTAGCACAGAGACCCAGTACTTC. Amino acids: CASSLRFSTETQYF.

The rearrangement links TRBV5-1 to TRBJ1-3, with D perhaps matching TRBD1 (6 bases). This CDR3 is 14 amino acids long. Trimming shortened V by 5 bases and J by 2 bases, and 11 bases separated the two germline ends. Germline values: CDR1 SGHRS, CDR2 YFSETQ. Written as DNA, the CDR3 is TGCGCCAGCAGTCCTTCAGGGGCTGGAAACACCATATATTTT. Translating gives CASSPSGAGNTIYF.

V is TRBV19 and J is TRBJ1-1, with 8 bases fitting TRBD1. Germline trimming cut 3 bases from V and 3 bases from J; bases unmatched to any gene: 6. The CDR3 is 15 amino acids. The germline V gene has CDR1 LNHDA and CDR2 SQIVND (reference sequence). The CDR3 loop reads CASSMRTGWDTEAFF. CDR3 nucleotides: TGTGCCAGTAGTATGCGGACAGGGTGGGACACTGAAGCTTTCTTT.

This chain connects TRBV19 to TRBJ1-2; 7 bases align to TRBD1. Trimming at V came to 10 bases and at J to 6 bases, leaving 8 bases not matched to a gene. The CDR3 runs 12 residues. Germline V gene lookup returns CDR1 LNHDA and CDR2 SQIVND (reference sequence). The CDR3 region has the DNA TGTGCCACTTGGGACAGTCAAAATGGCTACACCTTC. Its translation: CATWDSQNGYTF. Combining the CDR3 with reference TRBV19 and TRBJ1-2 gives the whole variable domain DGGITQSPKYLFRKEGQNVTLSCEQNLNHDAMYWYRQDPGQGLRLIYYSQIVNDFQKGDIAEGYSVSREKKESFPLTVTSAQKNPTAFYLCATWDSQNGYTFGSGTRLTVV.

The rearrangement uses TRBV20-1 and TRBJ2-1; 12 positions agree with TRBD2. The CDR3 extends over 11 amino acids. Germline assignment: CDR1 DFQATT and CDR2 SNEGSKA (reference sequence). V shed 5 bases, J shed 12 bases, and the junction held 2 bases outside the gene matches. CDR3 sequence: CSAGTSGPQFF. As DNA, the CDR3 is TGCAGTGCTGGGACTAGCGGGCCGCAGTTCTTC.

The chain couples TRBV11-3 to TRBJ2-6, with 9 bases that match TRBD1. J lost 0 bases, V lost 5 bases, and 5 bases had no gene match. The germline gives CDR1 SGHNT, CDR2 YENEEA. The CDR3 is made up of 17 amino acids. CDR3 region: CASSAGTGFSGANVLTF. CDR3 coding DNA: TGTGCCAGCAGCGCCGGGACAGGGTTCTCTGGGGCCAACGTCCTGACTTTC.

This chain joins TRBV5-1 and TRBJ2-2; 11 bases map to TRBD2. The junction had 3 bases not matched to a gene; V was cut back by 6 bases and J by 2 bases. CDR1 is SGHRS and CDR2 is YFSETQ in the germline V gene. The CDR3 contains 15 residues. The CDR3 sequence: CASKGTSGNTGELFF. The CDR3 DNA is TGCGCCAGCAAAGGGACTAGCGGTAACACCGGGGAGCTGTTTTTT.

V is TRBV10-3 and J is TRBJ2-5, with D maybe TRBD1 (6 bases). The CDR3 consists of 13 residues. In germline, CDR1 is ENHRY, CDR2 SYGVKD. V lost 4 bases, J lost 3 bases, and 9 bases lay in between. CDR3 sequence reads: CAISGTAEETQYF. The CDR3 DNA reads as TGTGCCATCAGTGGGACAGCAGAAGAGACCCAGTACTTC.